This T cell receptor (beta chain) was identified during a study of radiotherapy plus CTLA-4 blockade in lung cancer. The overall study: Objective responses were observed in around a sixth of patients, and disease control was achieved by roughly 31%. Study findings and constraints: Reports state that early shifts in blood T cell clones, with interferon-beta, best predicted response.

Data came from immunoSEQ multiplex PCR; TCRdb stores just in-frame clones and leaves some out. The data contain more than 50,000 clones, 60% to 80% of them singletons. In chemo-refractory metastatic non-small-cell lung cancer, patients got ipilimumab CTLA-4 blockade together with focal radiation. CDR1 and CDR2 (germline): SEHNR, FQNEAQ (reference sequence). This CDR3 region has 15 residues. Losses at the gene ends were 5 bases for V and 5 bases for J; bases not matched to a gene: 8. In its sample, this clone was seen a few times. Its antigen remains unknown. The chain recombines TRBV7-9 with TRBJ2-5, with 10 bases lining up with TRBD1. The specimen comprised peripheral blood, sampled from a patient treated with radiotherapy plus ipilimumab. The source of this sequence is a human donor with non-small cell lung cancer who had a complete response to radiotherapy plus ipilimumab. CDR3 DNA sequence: TGTGCCAGCAGCCCGGGACAGGGGAGCCGGGAGACCCAGTACTTC. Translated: CASSPGQGSRETQYF.